The rows below give T cell receptor beta chains drawn from one sample of a study of blood T cell repertoires in COVID-19. The table came from immunoSEQ multiplex PCR; TCRdb's copy has only in-frame clones and leaves some out. The sample carries nearly 110,000 clones, roughly 84% recorded once. The sequenced material came from peripheral blood. The receptors were gathered from a human donor in a cohort sampled during active COVID-19. The CDR3 runs from the conserved cysteine through the conserved F or W. A D gene is named only where the DNA matches it firmly. Clone size is not always given. Where it is, it says once, few, many or a class for expanded clones.

V gene,clone size,D gene,J gene,CDR3 protein,CDR3 DNA
TRBV7-2,.,.,TRBJ2-2,CASSSLTGELFF,TGTGCCAGCAGCTCACTCACCGGGGAGCTGTTTTTT
TRBV5-1,.,TRBD1,TRBJ1-3,CASSLGGTGENTIYF,TGCGCCAGCAGCTTGGGGGGGACAGGAGAAAACACCATATATTTT
TRBV23-1,.,.,TRBJ1-5,CASSQSVSQGSPYSNQPQHF,TGCGCCAGCAGTCAATCGGTAAGCCAGGGGAGTCCCTATAGCAATCAGCCCCAGCATTTT
TRBV7-2,.,.,TRBJ1-1,CASSLRVPDVAGRNTEAFF,TGTGCCAGCAGCTTAAGAGTTCCGGATGTGGCCGGGAGGAACACTGAAGCTTTCTTT
TRBV3-1/TRBV3-2,.,.,TRBJ1-1,CATRTDTEAFF,TGTGCCACCCGGACAGACACTGAAGCTTTCTTT
TRBV7-2,few,.,TRBJ2-1,CASSLKGGRAYNEQFF,TGTGCCAGCAGCTTAAAGGGAGGCCGGGCCTACAATGAGCAGTTCTTC
TRBV6-4,.,.,TRBJ2-1,CASSRDYGNEQFF,TGTGCCAGCAGCCGAGACTATGGGAATGAGCAGTTCTTC
TRBV9,.,TRBD2,TRBJ2-1,CASSISGSLSYNEQFF,TGTGCCAGCAGTATTAGCGGGAGTTTATCCTACAATGAGCAGTTCTTC
TRBV6-5,.,.,TRBJ2-1,CASSMSGASYNEQFF,TGTGCCAGCAGTATGAGCGGTGCTTCCTACAATGAGCAGTTCTTC
TRBV27,few,.,TRBJ1-1,CASSSQGNTEAFF,TGTGCCAGCAGTTCTCAGGGGAACACTGAAGCTTTCTTT
TRBV14,.,TRBD1,TRBJ1-2,CASSQDRQGIHGYTF,TGTGCCAGCAGCCAAGACAGACAGGGGATACATGGCTACACCTTC
TRBV7-9,.,TRBD1,TRBJ1-5,CASGQTGNQPQHF,TGTGCCAGCGGCCAGACAGGGAATCAGCCCCAGCATTTT
TRBV7-2,.,.,TRBJ2-1,CASSQDRGGYNEQFF,TGTGCCAGCAGCCAAGACAGGGGAGGGTACAATGAGCAGTTCTTC
TRBV28,.,.,TRBJ1-5,CASSLFQGQEYPHF,TGTGCCAGCAGTTTGTTCCAGGGTCAAGAATATCCCCATTTT
TRBV3-1/TRBV3-2,.,TRBD2,TRBJ2-7,CASSLGTSGSREQYF,TGTGCCAGCAGCCTCGGGACTAGCGGGAGTCGCGAGCAGTACTTC
TRBV7-2,.,.,TRBJ2-3,CASSLASGRRDTDTQYF,TGTGCCAGCAGCTTAGCGTCTGGGAGACGAGACACAGATACGCAGTATTTT
TRBV5-1,few,TRBD1,TRBJ2-1,CASRGQGKNEQFF,TGCGCCAGCAGGGGACAGGGGAAGAATGAGCAGTTCTTC
TRBV19,.,TRBD2,TRBJ2-1,CASSQGLAGVGSYNEQFF,TGTGCCAGTAGTCAGGGACTAGCTGGCGTCGGCTCCTACAATGAGCAGTTCTTC
TRBV2,.,.,TRBJ2-5,CASSEALSGIETQYF,TGTGCCAGCAGTGAAGCGCTCTCGGGGATTGAGACCCAGTACTTC
TRBV19,.,TRBD1,TRBJ1-5,CASKAQGGGAGNQPQHF,TGTGCCAGTAAGGCACAAGGAGGGGGCGCGGGCAATCAGCCCCAGCATTTT
TRBV5-1,.,.,TRBJ2-7,CASSLGQGGEQYF,TGCGCCAGCAGCTTGGGGCAGGGCGGCGAGCAGTACTTC
TRBV28,.,.,TRBJ2-1,CASPQGFF,TGTGCCAGTCCACAGGGATTCTTC
TRBV7-2,.,.,TRBJ2-3,CASKLARSTDTQYF,TGTGCCAGCAAGCTAGCGAGAAGCACAGATACGCAGTATTTT
TRBV2,.,TRBD2,TRBJ2-1,CASSDRGGNEQFF,TGTGCCAGCAGTGATCGGGGGGGGAATGAGCAGTTCTTC
TRBV30,.,.,TRBJ2-4,CAWSLRYF,TGTGCCTGGAGTCTAAGGTACTTC
TRBV24-1,.,TRBD2,TRBJ2-1,CATSDFGLAGGHNEQFF,TGTGCCACCAGTGATTTCGGACTAGCGGGAGGTCACAATGAGCAGTTCTTC
TRBV30,few,.,TRBJ2-7,CAWSVPGWAGYEQYF,TGTGCCTGGAGTGTACCAGGTTGGGCAGGCTACGAGCAGTACTTC
TRBV20-1,once,TRBD2,TRBJ2-5,CSASPRTSGSRQETQYF,TGCAGTGCTAGTCCCCGGACTAGCGGGAGCCGTCAAGAGACCCAGTACTTC
TRBV6-4,.,.,TRBJ2-7,CATSPQDGGEQYF,TGTGCCACCTCCCCCCAGGACGGGGGAGAGCAGTACTTC
TRBV5-4,.,.,TRBJ1-2,CASSIRDNYGYTF,TGTGCCAGCAGCATCAGGGATAACTATGGCTACACCTTC
TRBV4-3,.,TRBD1,TRBJ2-5,CASSPGQGGETQYF,TGCGCCAGCAGCCCAGGACAGGGGGGAGAGACCCAGTACTTC
TRBV6-5,many,TRBD2,TRBJ2-1,CASSYSTSGSYNEQFF,TGTGCCAGCAGTTACTCAACTAGCGGATCCTACAATGAGCAGTTCTTC
TRBV6-5,.,TRBD2,TRBJ2-5,CASRGREGPGTQYF,TGTGCCAGCAGAGGGCGGGAGGGTCCCGGGACCCAGTACTTC
TRBV19,.,TRBD2,TRBJ2-1,CASSIFEWGLAVETQFF,TGTGCCAGTAGTATTTTCGAGTGGGGACTAGCGGTGGAGACGCAGTTCTTC
TRBV7-3,.,TRBD2,TRBJ2-1,CASSPLAGEYNEQFF,TGTGCCAGCAGTCCCCTAGCGGGAGAGTACAATGAGCAGTTCTTC
TRBV6-2/TRBV6-3,.,TRBD2,TRBJ2-1,CASSYFPWTSGNNEQFF,TGTGCCAGCAGTTACTTCCCCTGGACTAGCGGGAACAATGAGCAGTTCTTC
TRBV4-1,.,TRBD1,TRBJ2-1,CASSRGTGVYNEQFF,TGCGCCAGCAGCCGAGGGACAGGGGTCTACAATGAGCAGTTCTTC
TRBV27,.,TRBD1,TRBJ1-5,CASSTQGQLSNQPQHF,TGTGCCAGCAGTACCCAGGGACAGCTTAGCAATCAGCCCCAGCATTTT
TRBV4-3,.,TRBD1,TRBJ1-1,CASSQGATGVNTEAFF,TGCGCCAGCAGCCAAGGCGCGACAGGGGTGAACACTGAAGCTTTCTTT
TRBV18,once,.,TRBJ2-5,CASSQRRSQETQYF,TGTGCCAGCTCACAGAGAAGGAGTCAAGAGACCCAGTACTTC
TRBV7-2,.,.,TRBJ2-3,CASSPGWGTTDTQYF,TGTGCCAGCAGCCCGGGGTGGGGTACCACAGATACGCAGTATTTT
TRBV7-2,.,TRBD1,TRBJ2-1,CASSLLQGLGNEQFF,TGTGCCAGCAGCTTACTACAGGGGCTAGGCAATGAGCAGTTCTTC
TRBV19,.,.,TRBJ1-4,CASSIGQPEKLFF,TGTGCCAGTAGTATTGGACAACCCGAAAAACTGTTTTTT
TRBV4-3,.,TRBD1,TRBJ1-3,CASSQGQGGSSGNTIYF,TGCGCCAGCAGCCAAGGACAGGGGGGGAGCTCTGGAAACACCATATATTTT
TRBV19,.,.,TRBJ1-4,CASSYRATNEKLFF,TGTGCCAGTAGCTACAGGGCAACTAATGAAAAACTGTTTTTT
TRBV11-1,once,.,TRBJ2-5,CASSLAGVRETQYF,TGTGCCAGCAGCTTAGCGGGAGTAAGAGAGACCCAGTACTTC
TRBV7-2,.,TRBD1,TRBJ2-2,CASSLTGGAAGELFF,TGTGCCAGCAGCTTGACAGGGGGCGCCGCCGGGGAGCTGTTTTTT
TRBV19,.,.,TRBJ2-7,CASSSAGKTYEQYF,TGTGCCAGTAGTTCCGCAGGGAAAACCTACGAGCAGTACTTC
TRBV24-1,few,.,TRBJ2-5,CASSRRQLWEETQYF,TGTGCTAGTAGTCGAAGACAGCTATGGGAAGAGACCCAGTACTTC
TRBV5-1,.,.,TRBJ2-1,CASNPGARSYNEQFF,TGCGCCAGCAACCCAGGGGCCCGCTCCTACAATGAGCAGTTCTTC
TRBV5-1,few,.,TRBJ2-7,CASSAGSSEQYF,TGCGCCAGCAGCGCGGGAAGTAGCGAGCAGTACTTC
TRBV7-2,once,.,TRBJ1-1,CASSLGAGDTEAFF,TGTGCCAGCAGCTTAGGTGCAGGGGACACTGAAGCTTTCTTT
TRBV5-4,.,.,TRBJ1-1,CASSFQGGTEAFF,TGTGCCAGCAGCTTTCAGGGCGGAACTGAAGCTTTCTTT
TRBV25-1,.,TRBD2,TRBJ2-1,CASSETGGTSQFF,TGTGCCAGCAGTGAAACTGGGGGGACTAGCCAGTTCTTC
TRBV7-2,few,.,TRBJ2-3,CASRLVVGTDTQYF,TGTGCCAGCCGCTTAGTCGTCGGCACAGATACGCAGTATTTT
TRBV19,.,.,TRBJ2-3,CATRDSSSTDTQYF,TGTGCCACTCGGGACTCATCTTCCACAGATACGCAGTATTTT
TRBV9,.,.,TRBJ1-1,CASSVGGEVTEAFF,TGTGCCAGCAGCGTAGGAGGGGAGGTCACTGAAGCTTTCTTT
TRBV7-3,medium-sized,TRBD1,TRBJ1-1,CASSPGTGSGEAFF,TGTGCCAGCAGCCCCGGGACAGGATCCGGAGAAGCTTTCTTT
TRBV29-1,.,TRBD2,TRBJ2-1,CSVEDEAGGRRIRFF,TGCAGCGTTGAAGATGAAGCGGGAGGGCGACGGATTCGGTTCTTC